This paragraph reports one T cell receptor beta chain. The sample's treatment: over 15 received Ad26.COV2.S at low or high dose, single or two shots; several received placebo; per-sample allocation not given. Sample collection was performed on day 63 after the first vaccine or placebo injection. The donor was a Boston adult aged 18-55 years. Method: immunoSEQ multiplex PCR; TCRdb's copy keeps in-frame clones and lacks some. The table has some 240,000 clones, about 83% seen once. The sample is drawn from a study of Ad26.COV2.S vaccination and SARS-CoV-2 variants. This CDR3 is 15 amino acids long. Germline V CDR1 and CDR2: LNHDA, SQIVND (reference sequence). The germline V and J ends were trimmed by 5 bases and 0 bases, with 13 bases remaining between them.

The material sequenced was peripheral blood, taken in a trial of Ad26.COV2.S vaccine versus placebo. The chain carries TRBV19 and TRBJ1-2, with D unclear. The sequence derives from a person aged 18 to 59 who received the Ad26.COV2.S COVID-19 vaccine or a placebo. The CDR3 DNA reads TGTGCCAGTAGTCTTTTCGGCGGCTCTAACTATGGCTACACCTTC. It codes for CASSLFGGSNYGYTF.